This TCR beta chain appears in the sequencing data of a study of blood T cell repertoires in COVID-19. Data came from immunoSEQ multiplex PCR; TCRdb stores just in-frame clones and leaves some out. Found here are about 62,000 clones, under 85% of them singletons; the top ten hold around 6%. This clone was counted a few times. Germline CDR1 reads KGHDR; CDR2 reads SFDVKD. The CDR3 consists of 15 residues. Losses at the gene ends were 5 bases for V and 0 bases for J; bases not matched to a gene: 4. This receptor was obtained from a woman in her forties or fifties with active or convalescent COVID-19. This chain connects TRBV24-1 to TRBJ2-3; 7 nucleotides agree with TRBD2. The specimen sequenced was peripheral blood. CDR3 bases: TGTGCCACCAGTGTGGATAGCGGGAGCACAGATACGCAGTATTTT. Translation gives CATSVDSGSTDTQYF.